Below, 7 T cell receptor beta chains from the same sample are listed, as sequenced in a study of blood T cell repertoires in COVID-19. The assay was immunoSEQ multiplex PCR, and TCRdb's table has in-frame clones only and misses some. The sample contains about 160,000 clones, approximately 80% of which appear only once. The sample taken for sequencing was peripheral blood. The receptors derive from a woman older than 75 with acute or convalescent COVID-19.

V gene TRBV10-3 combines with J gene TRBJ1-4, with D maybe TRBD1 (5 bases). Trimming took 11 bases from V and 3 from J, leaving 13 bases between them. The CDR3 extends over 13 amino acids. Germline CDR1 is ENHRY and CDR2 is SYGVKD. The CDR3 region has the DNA TGTGCCGTTAGCCGGGACTCTAATGAAAAACTGTTTTTT. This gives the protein CAVSRDSNEKLFF.

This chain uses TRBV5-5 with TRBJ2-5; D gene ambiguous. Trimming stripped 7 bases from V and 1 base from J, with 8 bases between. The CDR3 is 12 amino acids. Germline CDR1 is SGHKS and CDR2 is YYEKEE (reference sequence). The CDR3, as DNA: TGTGCCAGCCGAGGCTTCCAAGAGACCCAGTACTTC. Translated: CASRGFQETQYF. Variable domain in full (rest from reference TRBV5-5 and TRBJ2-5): DAGVTQSPTHLIKTRGQQVTLRCSPISGHKSVSWYQQVLGQGPQFIFQYYEKEERGRGNFPDRFSARQFPNYSSELNVNALLLGDSALYLCASRGFQETQYFGPGTRLLVL.

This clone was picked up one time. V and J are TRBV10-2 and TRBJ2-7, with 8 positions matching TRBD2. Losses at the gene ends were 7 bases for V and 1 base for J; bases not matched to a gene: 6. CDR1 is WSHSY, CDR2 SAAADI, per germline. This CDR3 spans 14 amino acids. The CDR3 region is CASTPTSGSYEQYF. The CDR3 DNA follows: TGCGCCAGCACCCCAACTAGCGGATCCTACGAGCAGTACTTC.

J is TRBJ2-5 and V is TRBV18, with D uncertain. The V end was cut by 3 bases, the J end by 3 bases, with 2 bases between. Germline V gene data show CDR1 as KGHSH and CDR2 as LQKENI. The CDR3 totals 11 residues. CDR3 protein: CASSPKETQYF. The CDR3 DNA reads TGTGCCAGCTCACCTAAAGAGACCCAGTACTTC.

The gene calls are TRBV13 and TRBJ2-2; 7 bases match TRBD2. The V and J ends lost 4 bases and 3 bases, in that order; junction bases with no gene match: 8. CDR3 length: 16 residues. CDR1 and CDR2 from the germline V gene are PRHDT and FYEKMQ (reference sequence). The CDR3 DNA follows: TGTGCCAGCAGCTCCGGGACTATACGGGACACCGGGGAGCTGTTTTTT. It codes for CASSSGTIRDTGELFF.

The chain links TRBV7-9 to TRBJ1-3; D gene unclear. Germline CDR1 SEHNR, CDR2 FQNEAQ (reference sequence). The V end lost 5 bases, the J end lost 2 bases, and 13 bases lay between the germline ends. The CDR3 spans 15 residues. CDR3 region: CASSHPGIAGNTIYF. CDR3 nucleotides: TGTGCCAGCAGCCACCCCGGGATAGCTGGAAACACCATATATTTT.

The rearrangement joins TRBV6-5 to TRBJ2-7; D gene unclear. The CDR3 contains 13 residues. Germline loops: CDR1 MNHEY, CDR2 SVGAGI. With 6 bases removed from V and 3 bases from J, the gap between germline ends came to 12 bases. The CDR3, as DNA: TGTGCCAGCAGCATCGATGCTAACTACGAGCAGTACTTC. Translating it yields CASSIDANYEQYF.